A single T cell receptor beta chain is shown here with its context. Its antigen is currently not known. Sequence at one end of the junction differs from germline and may be a read error. Receptor libraries were prepared by the immunoSEQ multiplex PCR assay. For the multiplex PCR, a mixture combining 60 forward primers for TCR Vbeta segments and 13 reverse primers for TCR Jbeta segments was used. A multiplex PCR assay on genomic DNA amplified the CDR3 region of rearranged TCR beta genes. The amplified TCR beta libraries were sequenced on the Illumina HiSeq System as 87-base-pair reads. As for the authors' bioinformatics: Across the 600 to 700 repertoires, a later analysis counted some 80 million unique TCR beta chains, 9.5 million to 13 million of which were shared by at least two donors. Raw reads were error-corrected and collapsed into unique sequences by a nearest-neighbor algorithm in which closely related sequences were merged to remove PCR and sequencing errors. Alignment of CDR3 sequences to IMGT reference sequences was used to assign V, D and J gene segments. For a sequence to be retained, a match of at least six nucleotides was required to both a V gene segment and a J gene segment. Rearrangements were called productive when the CDR3 lacked stop codons and stayed in frame with V and J; all others were non-productive. CDR3 was defined according to IMGT convention as the region running from the second conserved V-encoded cysteine to the conserved J-encoded phenylalanine. In an earlier analysis of around 540 of the donors, sequences lacking an unambiguous match to a single V gene segment were excluded. In an earlier analysis of approximately 590 of the donors, a V segment was called functional when productive rearrangements were above 56.7%, and segregating when the standard deviation between donors exceeded 5%. A statistical classification framework was built for diagnosing cytomegalovirus status from the catalog of TCR beta chain sequences. V and J gene assignment, in a later analysis, came from comparing TCR nucleotide sequences with IMGT/GENE-DB human TR gene sequences. A later analysis assigned CDR3 sequences and most-parsimonious VDJ recombination scenarios with the TCRdist pipeline. In a later analysis, each TCR beta chain was defined by its CDR3 amino acid sequence together with its V-gene family, and reads without a unique V-gene family were excluded. A later analysis removed several hundred highly shared, low-generation-probability nucleotide sequences to deal with suspected cross-contamination and a sequencing artifact. A later analysis calculated a clonal expansion index for each public chain from normalized within-repertoire ranks of inferred template counts. In a later analysis, generation probabilities were computed using a VDJ recombination model fitted to out-of-frame rearrangements, and the results were checked against IGoR. In a later analysis, TCR-TCR, TCR-HLA and TCR-CMV co-occurrence was scored with hypergeometric tests, and a repertoire-size bias correction was applied to TCR pairs. False discovery rates were estimated in a later analysis by permuting HLA or CMV assignments 20 times. In a later analysis, co-occurring TCRs were grouped with DBSCAN, and TCRdist sequence similarity was added when clustering was performed within HLA-allele-positive subsets. Repertoires with fewer than 30,000 or more than 120,000 public chains, plus five repertoires with anomalous nucleotide sharing, were excluded from co-occurrence clustering. TCRdb obtained this table from immuneACCESS and retained in-frame rearrangements with V and J assigned. These tables miss some clones; where compared with another copy, unresolved V genes account for less than half of the shortfall, and the remainder is unexplained. V, J and clone size are those of that table, while D and trimming were read from the DNA. Present in this sample are fewer than 200,000 clones, 65% to 85% of which were seen just once. Of the sample, around 1.6% falls within the top ten clones.

This sample was taken from a study of cytomegalovirus exposure and HLA in healthy donors (dated by TCRdb to 2015 to 2018). With respect to the entire study: An earlier analysis of some 600 of the donors reported around 280 Gb of sequence data and 95 million to 130 million unique TCR beta sequences obtained from 150 million to 200 million T cells. Four to six DR-DQ haplotypes were handled as single units for association and clustering because linkage in the cohort was strong. Genome-wide SNP genotypes for about 55% of the 666 donors were used in a later genetic analysis, which treated that subset as a discovery cohort. A separate validation cohort of roughly 130 different subjects was used in addition to the 666-subject first cohort. Among some 400 genotyped donors of the cohort, an average of about 240,000 unique TCR beta nucleotide sequences was sequenced per donor, of which about 20% were non-productive. The number of donors typed differed by locus, with about 629-630 for A, B, C, DRB1 and DQB1, around 560 for DQA1, 600 to 610 for DPA1, and some 440 for DPB1. Of the 300 to 500 genotyped donors, 70% to 90% were placed in the genetic ancestry cluster associated with self-reported Caucasian donors. In an earlier analysis of over 550 of the donors, high-throughput TCR beta sequencing was used to judge whether each TCR beta V gene segment behaved as functional or pseudogenic. Every discovery cohort repertoire had been produced on one sequencing platform. An early release that covered about 640 HLA-typed donors contained around 300 gigabases of sequencing data and tens of millions of unique TCR sequences. The aim of the study was to test whether cataloging public T cell receptors could identify signatures of past pathogen exposure. Alongside the repertoire data, information on donor age, sex, ethnicity and CMV serostatus was compiled. To study patterns of TCR occurrence, a later analysis re-analyzed previously published TCR beta repertoires from 650 to 750 donors and added high-resolution HLA genotyping. The study profiled the T cell repertoires of more than 500 subjects by immunosequencing and related them to cytomegalovirus serostatus. Rather than using new phenotypic data, the later analysis identified candidate immune exposures from TCR beta sequences and from how often those sequences occurred across donors. Class I and class II HLA loci were covered by the typing at four-digit resolution. To predict cytomegalovirus infection status, the study combined high-throughput TCR immunosequencing, statistical association of individual TCRs with disease status, and machine learning. The investigation overall reported the following: Only TCR beta chains were sequenced in this cohort, and the absence of alpha or paired-chain data limited detectable features. A later analysis found that HLA-associated TCR beta chains were more clonally expanded and had lower generation probabilities than equally common non-associated chains. Because counts were too low, 15 to 20 rarely observed V segments, including chromosome 9 orphons, were excluded from the earlier analysis of some 590 of the donors. For the cohort, immune exposure information was limited to CMV serostatus. Linkage disequilibrium might explain the correlated functional status among segregating V segments, but an unknown experimental factor could not be excluded. A group of highly shared sequence variants was considered likely to be a technical artifact of the sequencing pipeline. An association between a missense DCLRE1C variant and V-gene and J-gene trimming of TCR beta chains was found in a later genetic analysis and replicated in an independent cohort. A later analysis found that most CMV-associated TCR beta chains appeared HLA-restricted, with HLA associations seemingly driven largely by CMV exposure. A total of about 150 TCR beta chains were listed by the study as associated with cytomegalovirus. Compared with the roughly 720-donor mean, donors in an Asian-associated ancestry cluster had fewer N-insertions in productive TCRs, according to a later genetic analysis. Strong co-occurrence of HLA alleles, especially DR and DQ, made assigning TCR associations to individual alleles difficult. Broadly in line with IMGT annotations, most TCR beta V segments showed up in productive rearrangements about 87% or about 30% of the time in an earlier analysis of 587 of the donors. A further reported finding was that TCR beta sequences accurately predicted the HLA-A and HLA-B alleles for most subjects in the first cohort. The classifier was reported to diagnose cytomegalovirus status with high specificity and sensitivity in both the original cohort and the validation cohort. The authors suggested that the approach could potentially be extended to other disease states and immunological phenotypes. Sequencing depth was assumed to be roughly uniform across donors in the presence/absence analyses, though that assumption may not hold. In vitro tests confirmed that a few of the cytomegalovirus-associated TCR beta chains recognize cytomegalovirus antigens. According to a later analysis, parvovirus B19, influenza, CMV and Epstein-Barr virus appeared linked to several top co-occurrence clusters. Across donors, most TCR sequences were observed very rarely, whereas some public TCRs were present in many individuals. In a later analysis, the rate of TCR association differed among HLA loci, with DRB1 alleles having the most associated TCRs and HLA-C alleles having the fewest. In a later analysis, 16,951 TCR beta sequences were associated with specific HLA alleles at a false discovery rate of 0.05. Because some donors lacked HLA typing at each locus, the association tests relied only on the typed subset.

In total, more than 500 healthy bone marrow donors made up the cohort. All cohort members were sampled while nominally healthy, although unrecorded immune exposures were likely present. The donor tested CMV seropositive and was one of the 289 seropositive cohort members. A peripheral blood sample was provided by each donor, and peripheral blood mononuclear cells were used for TCR beta sequencing. The Qiagen DNeasy Blood Extraction Kit was used to extract genomic DNA from the blood cell samples. Sequencing was performed on PBMCs. This TCR came from a middle-aged man in good health and CMV-seropositive.

The DNA sequence reads TGTGCCCTTGCCTACCATGAGCAGTTCTTC. The encoded protein is CALAYHEQFF. The chain joins TRBV30 to TRBJ2-1; no confident D gene assignment can be made. Taken from the germline V gene (reference sequence), the CDR1 and CDR2 loops are GTSNPN and SVGIG. The CDR3 runs 10 residues from the cysteine to the phenylalanine. The retained sequence is limited to the CDR3, 30 bases, with the frame set at the first base.